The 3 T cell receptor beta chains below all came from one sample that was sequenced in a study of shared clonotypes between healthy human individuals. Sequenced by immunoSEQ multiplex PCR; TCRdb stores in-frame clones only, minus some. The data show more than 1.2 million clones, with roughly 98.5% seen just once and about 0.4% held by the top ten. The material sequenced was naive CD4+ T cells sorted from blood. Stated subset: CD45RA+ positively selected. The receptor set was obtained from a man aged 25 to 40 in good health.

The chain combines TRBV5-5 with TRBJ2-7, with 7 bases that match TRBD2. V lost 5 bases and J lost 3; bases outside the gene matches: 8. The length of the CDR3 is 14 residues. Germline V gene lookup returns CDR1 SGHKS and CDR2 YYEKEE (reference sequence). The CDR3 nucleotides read TGTGCCAGCAGGAACGTCGGGGGGAACTACGAGCAGTACTTC. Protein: CASRNVGGNYEQYF.

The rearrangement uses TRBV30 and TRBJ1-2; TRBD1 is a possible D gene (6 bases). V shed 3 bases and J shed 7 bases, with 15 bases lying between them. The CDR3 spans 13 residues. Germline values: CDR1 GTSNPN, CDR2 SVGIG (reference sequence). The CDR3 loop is CAWSLKGGGGYTF. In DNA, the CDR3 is TGTGCCTGGAGCCTAAAGGGGGGCGGTGGCTACACCTTC.

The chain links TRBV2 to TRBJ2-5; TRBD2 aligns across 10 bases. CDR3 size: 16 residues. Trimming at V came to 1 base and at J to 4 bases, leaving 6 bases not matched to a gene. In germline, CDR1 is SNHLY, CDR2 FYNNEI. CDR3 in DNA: TGTGCCAGCAGTGAAGGGTTAGCGGGAGGTGGAGAGACCCAGTACTTC. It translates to CASSEGLAGGGETQYF.